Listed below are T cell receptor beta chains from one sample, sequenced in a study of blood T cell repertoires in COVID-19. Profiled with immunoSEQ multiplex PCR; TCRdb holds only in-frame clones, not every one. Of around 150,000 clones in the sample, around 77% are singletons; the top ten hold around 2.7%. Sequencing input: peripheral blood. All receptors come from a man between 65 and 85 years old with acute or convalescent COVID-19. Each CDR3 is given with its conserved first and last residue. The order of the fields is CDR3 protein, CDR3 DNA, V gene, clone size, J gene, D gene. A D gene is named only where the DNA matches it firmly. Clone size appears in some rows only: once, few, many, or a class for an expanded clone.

CASSYSGGYYNEQFF TGTGCCAGCAGTTATTCGGGAGGGTACTACAATGAGCAGTTCTTC TRBV6-5 . TRBJ2-1 TRBD2
CASSEGARAAFF TGTGCCAGCAGTGAGGGAGCAAGGGCTGCTTTCTTT TRBV12-3/TRBV12-4 . TRBJ1-1 .
CATSDLSFSTDTQYF TGTGCCACCAGTGATTTAAGCTTTTCCACAGATACGCAGTATTTT TRBV24-1 . TRBJ2-3 .
CASRRDGLSGYTF TGTGCCAGCAGGCGGGACGGCCTCTCCGGCTACACCTTC TRBV6-5 . TRBJ1-2 .
CASSHTGTSGRCGTDTQYF TGTGCCAGCAGCCATACCGGGACTAGCGGGAGATGTGGCACAGATACGCAGTATTTT TRBV3-1/TRBV3-2 . TRBJ2-3 TRBD2
CASSKDGGRLLAGIYNEQFF TGTGCCAGCAGCAAAGATGGGGGGCGACTCCTAGCGGGAATATACAATGAGCAGTTCTTC TRBV21-1 . TRBJ2-1 .
CASSRGQTGELFF TGTGCCAGCAGCCGAGGACAGACCGGGGAGCTGTTTTTT TRBV12-3/TRBV12-4 . TRBJ2-2 .
CASSLVGAGAYEQYF TGTGCCAGCAGTTTGGTCGGAGCCGGCGCCTACGAGCAGTACTTC TRBV28 . TRBJ2-7 .
CASSPSGGGTGELFF TGTGCCAGCAGCCCTAGCGGGGGAGGCACCGGGGAGCTGTTTTTT TRBV5-4 . TRBJ2-2 TRBD2
CASSVSLAENTGELFF TGTGCCAGCAGCGTATCCCTAGCGGAGAACACCGGGGAGCTGTTTTTT TRBV9 . TRBJ2-2 TRBD2
CASSIWTGSYEQYF TGTGCCAGCAGCATCTGGACAGGCTCCTACGAGCAGTACTTC TRBV11-2 few TRBJ2-7 TRBD1
CASSLTMNTEAFF TGTGCCAGCAGCCTTACAATGAACACTGAAGCTTTCTTT TRBV14 . TRBJ1-1 .
CASSLEGTGKNGYTF TGTGCCAGCAGCTTAGAAGGGACAGGGAAAAATGGCTACACCTTC TRBV5-6 . TRBJ1-2 TRBD1
CASSFHSSGGADTQYF TGTGCCAGCAGTTTCCATTCAAGCGGGGGGGCAGATACGCAGTATTTT TRBV27 . TRBJ2-3 TRBD2
CASSLGNRGFPEAFF TGTGCCAGCAGCTTAGGTAACAGGGGGTTCCCCGAAGCTTTCTTT TRBV11-3 . TRBJ1-1 TRBD1
CASSYGRTAQYF TGTGCCAGCAGTTATGGGAGGACGGCCCAGTACTTC TRBV6-2/TRBV6-3 . TRBJ2-5 .
CASSTGGPREQYF TGTGCCAGCAGCACGGGGGGGCCGCGTGAGCAGTACTTC TRBV6-6 . TRBJ2-7 TRBD2
CASSPMTGHTGELFF TGTGCCAGCTCACCTATGACAGGTCACACCGGGGAGCTGTTTTTT TRBV18 . TRBJ2-2 .